Each of the 13 T cell receptor beta chains below was sequenced from the same sample in a study of technical replicates of blood from a few donors. Data came from immunoSEQ multiplex PCR; TCRdb stores just in-frame clones and leaves some out. This table holds about 88,000 clones, around 90% found once. The sequenced material came from T cells isolated from PBMCs. The receptors derive from a human donor in good health.

This clone occurred a few times. V gene TRBV5-1 combines with J gene TRBJ2-5, with a weak D call TRBD2 (5 bases). The CDR3 has 14 residues. Germline V lookup: CDR1 SGHRS, CDR2 YFSETQ. Trimming took off 4 bases at V and 5 bases at J, with 15 bases between the two ends. CDR3 sequence (DNA): TGCGCCAGCAGCGAGGGCCAGAGGAGGGAGACCCAGTACTTC. It yields the protein CASSEGQRRETQYF.

This chain joins TRBV7-6 and TRBJ1-2; D gene unclear. The germline CDR1 and CDR2 sequences are SGHVS and FNYEAQ. The CDR3 loop spans 13 amino acids. The V end lost 1 base, the J end lost 8 bases, and 11 bases lay between the germline ends. CDR3 in amino acids: CASSLDRLRGYTF. The CDR3, as DNA: TGTGCCAGCAGCTTAGACCGTTTACGGGGCTACACCTTC.

This chain joins TRBV4-1 and TRBJ1-2, with TRBD1 matching 8 bases. Germline-derived CDR1 and CDR2 are MGHRA and YSYEKL. The V gene end was trimmed by 2 bases and the J gene end by 2 bases; junction bases not matched to a gene: 4. CDR3 length: 15 residues. CDR3: CASSQTDRANYGYTF. CDR3 sequence (DNA): TGCGCCAGCAGCCAAACGGACAGGGCGAACTATGGCTACACCTTC.

This chain links TRBV2 with TRBJ2-1; TRBD2 matches 7 bases. The junction had 7 bases not matched to a gene; V was cut back by 8 bases and J by 9 bases. This CDR3 comprises 12 residues. In germline, CDR1 is SNHLY, CDR2 FYNNEI. The CDR3 region has the DNA TGTGCCAGCCGACTAGCCAAGAGTGAGCAGTTCTTC. It is translated as CASRLAKSEQFF.

V gene TRBV10-1 combines with J gene TRBJ2-2; TRBD1 is a possible D gene (6 bases). The V end was cut by 7 bases, the J end by 6 bases, with 9 bases between. Germline CDR1 reads WNHNN; CDR2 reads SYGVQD (reference sequence). This CDR3 is 12 amino acids long. CDR3 bases: TGCGCCAGCAACCCAGGGGCCGGGGAGCTGTTTTTT. Translated, it gives CASNPGAGELFF.

The chain is built from TRBV28 and TRBJ2-5, with no clear D. This CDR3 is built from 17 residues. Trimming removed 4 bases from V and 4 bases from J, with 22 bases in between. Germline V gene sequence: CDR1 MDHEN, CDR2 SYDVKM. The CDR3 DNA is TGTGCCAGCAGTTCCGTCCGGCCGAGTACATCGGGAGAGACCCAGTACTTC. Its translation: CASSSVRPSTSGETQYF. Variable domain in full (rest from reference TRBV28 and TRBJ2-5): DVKVTQSSRYLVKRTGEKVFLECVQDMDHENMFWYRQDPGLGLRLIYFSYDVKMKEKGDIPEGYSVSREKKERFSLILESASTNQTSMYLCASSSVRPSTSGETQYFGPGTRLLVL.

This clone occurred once. The genes are TRBV1 and TRBJ2-2; the table's D call, TRBD2, was not checked against the DNA. TRBV1 is a pseudogene locus. CDR3 length equals 21 residues. CDR3 DNA sequence: TGCACCAGCAGTCAGCCCTCCCCGAAACTAGCGGGGGGGATGAACACCGGGGAGCTGTTTTTT. Translated: CTSSQPSPKLAGGMNTGELFF.

The chain couples TRBV29-1 to TRBJ1-3, with TRBD1 as a possible D gene (6 bases). Trimming cost V 6 bases and J 8 bases, with 17 bases left between them. The germline CDR1 and CDR2 sequences are SQVTM and ANQGSEA. There are 13 residues in the CDR3. Here the CDR3 reads CSVMSGGSDTIYF. CDR3 DNA sequence: TGCAGCGTCATGTCTGGGGGCTCGGACACCATATATTTT.

V is TRBV27 and J is TRBJ1-1; 7 nucleotides match TRBD1. V lost 5 bases and J lost 8; bases outside the gene matches: 8. This CDR3 is built from 13 residues. Germline CDR1 is MNHEY and CDR2 is SMNVEV (reference sequence). In nucleotides, the CDR3 is TGTGCCAGCAGTCCTACTCGACAGGGAGAAGCTTTCTTT. Its protein product is CASSPTRQGEAFF.

The chain employs TRBV4-1 and TRBJ2-1; D gene ambiguous. The V and J ends lost 5 bases and 0 bases respectively, with 11 bases between them. This CDR3 is 15 amino acids long. Germline CDR1 MGHRA, CDR2 YSYEKL. The CDR3 coding sequence is TGCGCCAGCAGCACACCGGCTAGCTCCTACAATGAGCAGTTCTTC. This encodes CASSTPASSYNEQFF.

The chain employs TRBV10-2 and TRBJ1-1; TRBD1 aligns across 7 bases. From germline, CDR1 is WSHSY and CDR2 SAAADI. The CDR3 is made up of 14 amino acids. With V trimmed by 6 bases and J by 7 bases, 11 bases remained unmatched. The CDR3 sequence is CASSRNAQGGEAFF. The DNA of the CDR3 is TGCGCCAGCAGCCGGAATGCTCAGGGGGGTGAAGCTTTCTTT.

This clone came up once. This sequence joins TRBV10-3 and TRBJ2-7, with a tentative D call TRBD1 (5 bases). With 10 bases removed from V and 6 bases from J, the gap between germline ends came to 13 bases. CDR1 and CDR2 from the germline V gene are ENHRY and SYGVKD. There are 11 residues in the CDR3. CDR3 amino acids: CATQGGSEQYF. The CDR3 DNA reads as TGTGCCACGCAGGGTGGAAGCGAGCAGTACTTC.

The CDR3 nucleotides read TGTGCCAGCCTTATCTCAGGGGGCGGGAAGTGCTACGAGCAGTACTTC. Its translation is CASLISGGGKCYEQYF. This chain connects TRBV21-1 to TRBJ2-7; TRBD1, as called in the table, went unchecked against the DNA. TRBV21-1 represents a pseudogene. This CDR3 spans 16 amino acids.